This T cell receptor (beta chain) was observed in a study of chemoradiotherapy in HPV16-positive cancers. Study-level information: Candidate HPV-specific T-cell clones and common TCR motifs came from functional assays in a couple of HPV16-positive patients.

General study findings and limits: During treatment, candidate HPV-specific clones and E7-related motifs expanded in tumor.

This CDR3 is 16 amino acids long. V lost 1 base, J lost 1 base, and 5 bases stayed unmatched. Germline-derived CDR1 and CDR2 are LNHDA and SQIVND (reference sequence). Data came from immunoSEQ multiplex PCR; TCRdb stores just in-frame clones and leaves some out. The sample shows tens of thousands of clones, roughly 90% of them seen only once. Regarding this clone: Its antigen is as yet unknown.

Sequences were derived from blood, sampled from a patient who underwent chemoradiotherapy. The source is a human donor with HPV-associated anogenital cancer. V usage is TRBV19 and J usage is TRBJ2-3; 7 bases line up with TRBD2. The CDR3 coding sequence is TGTGCCAGTAGTATAGCAGAGGCGGGAGGCACAGATACGCAGTATTTT. Residues: CASSIAEAGGTDTQYF.